These 16 T cell receptor beta chains were sequenced from one sample in a study of CXCR3-negative and CXCR3-positive naive CD8 T cells. UMI-labeled 5' RACE yielded the TRB cDNA libraries. TCRdb processed the 5' RACE reads again and assigns one entry to each CDR3 protein, with no DNA. The sample has 90,000 to 95,000 distinct CDR3 sequences. The sample consisted of naive CXCR3- CD8+ T cells from blood. Sample subset: CD45RO-CCR7+CD27+CD95- naive CD8+ T cells lacking CXCR3 (TNR3-). These receptors were taken from a human donor in good health. Some clones in this sample may be carry-over from other donors' samples.

The chain carries TRBV28 and TRBJ2-3; absent DNA, TCRdb's TRBD2 call cannot be checked. Looked up from germline, CDR1 is MDHEN and CDR2 is SYDVKM. The CDR3 consists of 16 residues. The CDR3 reads CASSFGGRNRRDTQYF.

The V and J genes are TRBV12-3 or TRBV12-4 and TRBJ1-2; TCRdb proposes TRBD1, but this gene call is untestable without DNA. The CDR3 totals 12 residues. The CDR3 sequence is CAVLGTDDGYTF.

The chain combines TRBV10-1 with TRBJ2-1. Germline values: CDR1 WNHNN, CDR2 SYGVQD (reference sequence). The CDR3 sequence is 16 residues long. CDR3 protein: CASSESVGGAYNEQFF.

The chain has TRBV7-9 and TRBJ2-7; no DNA is available, so the TRBD1 call from TCRdb remains unchecked. The CDR3 runs 16 residues. Looked up from germline, CDR1 is SEHNR and CDR2 is FQNEAQ (reference sequence). CDR3 loop: CASSYLSGEDPYEQYF.

The chain has TRBV5-1 and TRBJ2-1; TCRdb outputs TRBD2, but without DNA this stays unchecked. The germline gives CDR1 SGHRS, CDR2 YFSETQ. This CDR3 has 17 residues. The CDR3 is CASSEGTSGGSYNEQFF.

The chain employs TRBV7-9 and TRBJ2-2. CDR3 length: 16 amino acids. From germline, CDR1 is SEHNR and CDR2 FQNEAQ (reference sequence). The CDR3 region is CASSLVAQPNTGELFF.

The chain carries TRBV2 and TRBJ2-2. CDR1 and CDR2 from the germline V gene are SNHLY and FYNNEI. The CDR3 has 15 residues. The CDR3 here is CASSWTAANTGELFF.

The rearrangement links TRBV28 to TRBJ2-1; there is no DNA to check the TCRdb D call of TRBD1. Germline assignment: CDR1 MDHEN and CDR2 SYDVKM. The CDR3 spans 14 residues. CDR3 sequence reads: CASSPGHRYNEQFF.

The chain recombines TRBV13 with TRBJ1-2; TCRdb's D call, TRBD1, is unchecked because there is no DNA. This CDR3 spans 14 amino acids. CDR1 PRHDT and CDR2 FYEKMQ come from the germline V gene (reference sequence). CDR3 amino acids: CASSLGGQNYGYTF.

This chain connects TRBV7-9 to TRBJ2-4. The CDR3 extends over 16 amino acids. Germline CDR1 is SEHNR and CDR2 is FQNEAQ (reference sequence). CDR3: CASSLIGEAAKNIQYF.

V usage is TRBV29-1 and J usage is TRBJ2-1; there is no DNA to check the TCRdb D call of TRBD2. CDR3 length: 18 residues. The germline V gene encodes CDR1 SQVTM and CDR2 ANQGSEA. This chain's CDR3 is CSVEDLRTPHMTANEQFF.

The J gene is TRBJ2-2, the V gene TRBV9; there is no DNA to check the TCRdb D call of TRBD1. Germline V lookup: CDR1 SGDLS, CDR2 YYNGEE. This CDR3 comprises 17 residues. The CDR3 is CASSASMAGTFTGELFF.

Here the CDR3 reads CASRDRVDGYTF. The genes are TRBV5-1 and TRBJ1-2; TCRdb's D call of TRBD1 is untestable without DNA. This CDR3 region has 12 residues. The germline V gene encodes CDR1 SGHRS and CDR2 YFSETQ.

The chain joins TRBV11-2 to TRBJ2-7; without DNA, the TCRdb call of TRBD1 cannot be checked. CDR1 is SGHAT and CDR2 is FQNNGV in the germline V gene. The CDR3 runs 15 residues. The CDR3 protein is CASSPFWTVNYEQYF.

This sequence joins TRBV7-6 and TRBJ2-7; TCRdb's D call, TRBD1, is unchecked because there is no DNA. The CDR3 has 14 residues. Germline values: CDR1 SGHVS, CDR2 FNYEAQ. The CDR3 is CASSSSRGTYEQYF.

The rearrangement joins TRBV12-3 or TRBV12-4 to TRBJ2-5; no DNA is available, so the TRBD1 call from TCRdb remains unchecked. The CDR3 is 15 amino acids. The CDR3 here is CASSQTGGIVETQYF.